The present entry profiles one T cell receptor beta chain with its context. This entry is derived from a study of blood T cell repertoires in COVID-19. Using immunoSEQ multiplex PCR, the repertoire was profiled, and TCRdb retains in-frame clones only, with some absent. The data show fewer than 250,000 clones, approximately 80% seen once. In germline, CDR1 is SGHTA, CDR2 FQGNSA. The V gene lost 2 bases and the J gene lost 5 bases, with 27 bases spanning the gap. This CDR3 spans 19 amino acids. While infection was still active, Seattle patients were enrolled and then followed longitudinally. The sample consisted of peripheral blood. The chain couples TRBV7-2 to TRBJ1-1, with D maybe TRBD1 (5 bases). The receptor was derived from a man in his sixties with COVID-19, enrolled during active disease. CDR3 amino acids: CASSLTWGGTSRGVTEAFF. The CDR3 bases are TGTGCCAGCAGCTTAACGTGGGGGGGGACGTCCCGAGGGGTGACTGAAGCTTTCTTT.